The rows below give T cell receptor beta chains drawn from one sample of a study of blood T cell repertoires in COVID-19. Sequencing was performed with immunoSEQ multiplex PCR; in TCRdb, only in-frame clones are kept and a portion is missing. The profile shows about 140,000 clones, around 82% of them singletons. Sequenced: peripheral blood. The receptors stem from a human donor in a cohort sampled during active COVID-19. CDR3s include the opening cysteine and the closing phenylalanine or tryptophan. The order of the fields is V gene, clone size, J gene, D gene, CDR3 DNA, CDR3 protein. A D gene is named only where the DNA matches it firmly. Some rows mark clone size as missing; the rest say once, few, many or name a class of expanded clone.

TRBV11-2	-	TRBJ2-4	-	TGTGCCAGCAGTCGGGACTTAAACTCCAAAAACATTCAGTACTTC	CASSRDLNSKNIQYF
TRBV20-1	few	TRBJ1-6	TRBD1	TGCAGTGCTAGTTTCAGGACAGGGAAAATCTCACCCCTCCACTTT	CSASFRTGKISPLHF
TRBV2	-	TRBJ1-1	-	TGTGCCAGCAGTGAGGTGAGAGGGGCAGCGGGGAACACTGAAGCTTTCTTT	CASSEVRGAAGNTEAFF
TRBV5-4	-	TRBJ1-1	-	TGTGCCAGCAGCTTGGCCGAAGGTAGGGGGAACACTGAAGCTTTCTTT	CASSLAEGRGNTEAFF
TRBV27	few	TRBJ1-2	TRBD1	TGTGCCAGCAGAAGGACAGGGACAGGCTACACCTTC	CASRRTGTGYTF
TRBV1	-	TRBJ2-2	-	TGCACCAGCATCCCCAGGGGCTTGGAGATATTACCCGGGGAGCTGTTTTTT	CTSIPRGLEILPGELFF
TRBV6-1	-	TRBJ1-1	TRBD1	TGTGCCAGCAGTGAAGCGCTGAAGGGGGCTGGGAACACTGAAGCTTTCTTT	CASSEALKGAGNTEAFF
TRBV7-2	-	TRBJ2-7	-	TGTGCCAGCAGCCAATTCAAAGAGACTAGAGAGCAGTACTTC	CASSQFKETREQYF
TRBV3-1/TRBV3-2	once	TRBJ1-6	-	TGTGCCAGCAGCCGATTTCGGGACACGGGAAGTTCACCCCTCCACTTT	CASSRFRDTGSSPLHF
TRBV3-1/TRBV3-2	-	TRBJ1-6	TRBD1	TGTGCCAGCAGCCATAACCGGGACAGGGATTCACCCCTCCACTTT	CASSHNRDRDSPLHF
TRBV5-5	-	TRBJ2-7	TRBD2	TGTGCCAGCAGCTCGGTGGGACTAGCGGGGGTTCCCGGCGAGCAGTACTTC	CASSSVGLAGVPGEQYF
TRBV29-1	-	TRBJ1-1	-	TGCAGCGTTGGGGGGCCTGAAGCTTTCTTT	CSVGGPEAFF
TRBV10-3	-	TRBJ2-5	TRBD1	TGTGCCATCAGCCCCCGGGACAGGGGTGGTGAGACCCAGTACTTC	CAISPRDRGGETQYF
TRBV12-3/TRBV12-4	-	TRBJ2-4	-	TGTGCCAGCAGTACAGACAGGAAAAACATTCAGTACTTC	CASSTDRKNIQYF
TRBV27	-	TRBJ2-3	TRBD2	TGTGCCAGCAGTTTGGTAGCGGGGGGGCGAATTGGCACAGATACGCAGTATTTT	CASSLVAGGRIGTDTQYF